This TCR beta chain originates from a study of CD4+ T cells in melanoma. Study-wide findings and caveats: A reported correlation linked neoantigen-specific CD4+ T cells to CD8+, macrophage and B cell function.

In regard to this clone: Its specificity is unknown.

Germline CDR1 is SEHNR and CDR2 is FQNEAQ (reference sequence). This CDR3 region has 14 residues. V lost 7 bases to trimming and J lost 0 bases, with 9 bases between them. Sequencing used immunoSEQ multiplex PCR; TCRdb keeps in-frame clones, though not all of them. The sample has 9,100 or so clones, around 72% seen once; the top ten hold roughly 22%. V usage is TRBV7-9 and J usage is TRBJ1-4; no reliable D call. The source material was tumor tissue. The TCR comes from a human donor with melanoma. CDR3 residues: CASTNAATNEKLFF. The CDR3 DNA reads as TGTGCCAGCACAAACGCTGCAACTAATGAAAAACTGTTTTTT.